This TCR beta chain comes out of a study of cytomegalovirus exposure and HLA in healthy donors. PCR primers comprised 60 Vbeta and 13 Jbeta primers. The data were produced by immunoSEQ multiplex PCR, yet TCRdb's version contains in-frame clones alone and is incomplete. The table records 200,000 to 250,000 clones, 60% to 80% of them present only once. Study-wide results and caveats: A highly shared variant cluster was judged a likely technical artifact.

V lost 4 bases and J lost 7; bases outside the gene matches: 9. CDR1 is MDHEN and CDR2 is SYDVKM in the germline V gene. The CDR3 spans 16 residues. As concerns this clone: Its target is not known.

This sequence originates from a man aged 18 to 30 in good health and CMV-seronegative. Sequenced: PBMCs. This chain connects TRBV28 to TRBJ1-4; the match to TRBD1 covers 10 bases. CDR3 sequence (DNA): TGTGCCAGCAGTTCATCTACCGGGACAGGGGTTGAAAAACTGTTTTTT. It yields the protein CASSSSTGTGVEKLFF.